Below are 25 T cell receptor beta chains sequenced from a single sample in a study of cytomegalovirus exposure and HLA in healthy donors. With 60 Vbeta and 13 Jbeta primers, the PCR was carried out. Data came from immunoSEQ multiplex PCR; TCRdb stores just in-frame clones and leaves some out. The table has about 87,000 clones, under 9% seen once. Sequencing was carried out using PBMCs. These receptors were obtained from a man aged 50 or older in good health and CMV-seronegative.

This clone was observed a few times. The chain recombines TRBV6-1 with TRBJ1-4; D is ambiguous. The V gene's germline CDR1 is MNHNS and CDR2 SASEGT. The V end was cut by 3 bases, the J end by 10 bases, with 15 bases between. CDR3 size: 14 residues. CDR3 sequence (DNA): TGTGCCAGCAGTGATTTGCTTCCGGGAGTAAAACTGTTTTTT. This translates into CASSDLLPGVKLFF.

This clone turned up a few times. The rearrangement uses TRBV7-8 and TRBJ1-1, with D perhaps matching TRBD1 (6 bases). Trimming took 0 bases from V and 4 from J, leaving 12 bases between them. Germline assignment: CDR1 SGHVS and CDR2 FQNEAQ. The CDR3 runs to 15 residues. The CDR3 loop reads CASSLARGGFTEAFF. As DNA, the CDR3 is TGTGCCAGCAGCTTAGCGCGAGGGGGTTTCACTGAAGCTTTCTTT.

This clone was observed a handful of times. The V call is TRBV7-8, the J call TRBJ1-1; TRBD1 matches at 10 bases. The V gene end was trimmed by 5 bases and the J gene end by 10 bases; junction bases not matched to a gene: 4. Germline V lookup: CDR1 SGHVS, CDR2 FQNEAQ. The CDR3 is made up of 12 amino acids. The chain's CDR3 is CASSPDRGRAFF. In nucleotides, the CDR3 is TGTGCCAGCAGCCCGGACAGGGGGAGAGCTTTCTTT.

This chain links TRBV15 with TRBJ2-7; 10 bases match TRBD1. V lost 6 bases, J lost 1 base, and 6 bases stayed unmatched. Germline loops: CDR1 LNHNV, CDR2 YYDKDF (reference sequence). This CDR3 contains 15 residues. The CDR3 spells CATRRDRGVSYEQYF. The CDR3 DNA is TGTGCCACCAGGAGGGACAGGGGTGTATCCTACGAGCAGTACTTC.

The rearrangement links TRBV9 to TRBJ2-3; unclear D gene. The V gene's germline CDR1 is SGDLS and CDR2 YYNGEE. The CDR3 extends over 15 amino acids. V dropped 2 bases and J dropped 1 base, with 11 bases sitting between them. CDR3 bases: TGTGCCAGCAGCGTTCTAGGTGAACGCACAGATACGCAGTATTTT. Protein product: CASSVLGERTDTQYF.

This clone turned up a few times. The chain links TRBV12-1 to TRBJ2-7; TRBD2, as called in the table, went unchecked against the DNA. TRBV12-1 corresponds to a pseudogene. The CDR3 extends over 14 amino acids. Here the CDR3 DNA reads TGTGCCAGCAGCTTCCCCGAGGGCCACTACGAGCAGTACTTC. Translated: CASSFPEGHYEQYF.

This clone was picked up a small number of times. The CDR3 bases are TGTGCCAGCAGCACCGGGGACTTGACTAACTATGGCTACACCTTC. It translates to CASSTGDLTNYGYTF. The gene calls are TRBV28 and TRBJ1-2; D might be TRBD1 (5 bases). Trimming took off 6 bases at V and 0 bases at J, with 14 bases between the two ends. Germline loops: CDR1 MDHEN, CDR2 SYDVKM. CDR3 size: 15 residues.

This chain links TRBV28 with TRBJ1-2, with unresolved D. The V and J ends lost 2 bases and 8 bases respectively, with 9 bases between them. This CDR3 is built from 12 residues. Germline lookup yields CDR1 MDHEN and CDR2 SYDVKM. The DNA of the CDR3 is TGTGCCAGCAGTTTAACGCCGGAGGGCTACACCTTC. This translates into CASSLTPEGYTF.

This clone was seen more than once but under ten times. The germline gene is not matched at one end of the junction; a read error may be the cause. The chain is built from TRBV7-7 and TRBJ2-2, with D tentatively TRBD2 (5 bases). The CDR3 covers 18 residues. CDR1 and CDR2 (germline): SSHAT, FNYEAQ (reference sequence). CDR3 coding DNA: TGTGCTAGCAGCAACCTAGGTAAAGGGAGAAAGAACACCGGGGAGCTGTTTTTT. Translated: CASSNLGKGRKNTGELFF. The full variable domain, rest sourced from reference TRBV7-7 and TRBJ2-2, is GAGVSQSPRYKVTKRGQDVTLRCDPISSHATLYWYQQALGQGPEFLTYFNYEAQPDKSGLPSDRFSAERPEGSISTLTIQRTEQRDSAMYRCASSNLGKGRKNTGELFFGEGSRLTVL.

Only a few counts were recorded for this clone. V is TRBV10-3 and J is TRBJ2-3, with 11 bases identical to TRBD2. V was clipped by 6 bases and J by 3 bases; unmatched bases: 2. There are 14 residues in the CDR3. Germline V gene sequence: CDR1 ENHRY, CDR2 SYGVKD. In DNA form, the CDR3 reads TGTGCCATCAGAACTAGCGGGGGAACAGATACGCAGTATTTT. Protein: CAIRTSGGTDTQYF.

This clone was seen more than once but under ten times. The chain recombines TRBV29-1 with TRBJ2-7; no definite D call. V was shortened by 5 bases and J by 6 bases, with 14 bases between the two germline ends. The germline gives CDR1 SQVTM, CDR2 ANQGSEA. The length of the CDR3 is 12 residues. The chain's CDR3 is CSVHKGPGEQYF. CDR3 DNA: TGCAGCGTTCACAAAGGTCCGGGCGAGCAGTACTTC.

J is TRBJ1-2 and V is TRBV4-1; D gene ambiguous. This CDR3 is 11 amino acids long. The germline CDR1 and CDR2 sequences are MGHRA and YSYEKL. The V end lost 11 bases, the J end lost 7 bases, and 14 bases lay between the germline ends. As DNA, the CDR3 is TGCGCCTGGCGGAGGGAGGGTGGCTACACCTTC. Amino acids: CAWRREGGYTF.

In this sample, this clone turned up a few times. The V call is TRBV6-1, the J call TRBJ2-7; 8 nucleotides agree with TRBD1. The CDR3 extends over 14 amino acids. CDR1 is MNHNS, CDR2 SASEGT, per germline. After removal of 10 bases from V and 3 bases from J, the junction contained 11 bases not matched to a gene. The CDR3 DNA is TGTGCCACCAGCGAAACGGACAGGGTCTACGAGCAGTACTTC. Translation: CATSETDRVYEQYF.

This chain uses TRBV5-6 with TRBJ1-3; 10 positions match TRBD1. The CDR3 is 18 amino acids. V trimming: 4 bases; J trimming: 0 bases; junction bases outside the gene matches: 10. In germline, CDR1 is SGHDT, CDR2 YYEEEE. In DNA form, the CDR3 reads TGTGCCAGCAGCCCGAGACAGGGGGCGCTTTTCTCTGGAAACACCATATATTTT. It codes for CASSPRQGALFSGNTIYF. Variable domain in full (rest from reference TRBV5-6 and TRBJ1-3): DAGVTQSPTHLIKTRGQQVTLRCSPKSGHDTVSWYQQALGQGPQFIFQYYEEEERQRGNFPDRFSGHQFPNYSSELNVNALLLGDSALYLCASSPRQGALFSGNTIYFGEGSWLTVV.

This clone appeared many times. The V call is TRBV7-6, the J call TRBJ2-7; 8 bases match TRBD1. Trimming removed 3 bases from V and 2 bases from J; junction bases left unmatched: 3. Germline CDR1 and CDR2: SGHVS and FNYEAQ. The length of the CDR3 is 14 residues. The CDR3 DNA sequence: TGTGCCAGCAGCTTCAGGGGGCCTACCTACGAGCAGTACTTC. This gives the protein CASSFRGPTYEQYF. Filled out from reference TRBV7-6 and TRBJ2-7, the complete variable domain reads GAGVSQSPRYKVTKRGQDVALRCDPISGHVSLYWYRQALGQGPEFLTYFNYEAQQDKSGLPNDRFSAERPEGSISTLTIQRTEQRDSAMYRCASSFRGPTYEQYFGPGTRLTVT.

This chain uses TRBV9 with TRBJ2-7, with 10 bases that match TRBD1. CDR1 SGDLS and CDR2 YYNGEE come from the germline V gene. The CDR3 covers 16 residues. J gave up 5 bases and V 3 bases, and 11 bases lay outside the gene matches. The CDR3 region is CASSATTGGAGDEQYF. The CDR3 coding sequence is TGTGCCAGCAGCGCCACGACAGGGGGCGCGGGGGACGAGCAGTACTTC.

The V and J genes are TRBV5-1 and TRBJ1-1, with D hard to call. V gave up 0 bases and J gave up 1 base, with 7 bases separating them. The germline CDR1 and CDR2 sequences are SGHRS and YFSETQ. The CDR3 length is 14 residues. CDR3 bases: TGCGCCAGCAGCTTGGATGCGGGGAACACTGAAGCTTTCTTT. Amino acid sequence: CASSLDAGNTEAFF.

This clone was recorded a few times. The chain links TRBV27 to TRBJ1-5; D perhaps matches TRBD1 (6 bases). This CDR3 has 15 residues. Germline lookup yields CDR1 MNHEY and CDR2 SMNVEV (reference sequence). With 6 bases removed from V and 6 bases from J, the gap between germline ends came to 18 bases. The CDR3 DNA reads TGTGCCAGCAGACACTCAGGGGAAAGAGGTCAGCCCCAGCATTTT. Protein product: CASRHSGERGQPQHF.

The sample holds a few counts of this clone. The chain recombines TRBV2 with TRBJ1-4; D is unresolved. The V end lost 4 bases, the J end lost 6 bases, and 12 bases lay between the germline ends. The CDR3 has 14 amino acids. The germline V gene encodes CDR1 SNHLY and CDR2 FYNNEI. In DNA, the CDR3 is TGTGCCAGCAGTGTGAGGGCGTCGCATGAAAAACTGTTTTTT. As protein: CASSVRASHEKLFF.

The table lists this clone with a few counts. This chain uses TRBV5-8 with TRBJ1-1; the match to TRBD1 covers 10 bases. The CDR3 totals 14 residues. Germline V gene lookup returns CDR1 SGHTS and CDR2 YDEGEE. V lost 4 bases and J lost 4; bases outside the gene matches: 4. CDR3 in DNA: TGTGCCAGCAGCCCCCGGGACAGGGGCACTGAAGCTTTCTTT. Its protein product is CASSPRDRGTEAFF.

This clone appeared a few times. The chain carries TRBV25-1 and TRBJ2-2; D perhaps matches TRBD1 (5 bases). Germline V gene sequence: CDR1 MGHDK, CDR2 SYGVNS. The V end lost 6 bases, the J end lost 4 bases, and 12 bases lay between the germline ends. The CDR3 sequence is 14 residues long. The CDR3 reads CASRGVRGTGELFF. CDR3 sequence (DNA): TGTGCCAGCAGAGGGGTCCGTGGCACCGGGGAGCTGTTTTTT.

The CDR3 sequence: CASGYRGRDEQFF. CDR3 in DNA: TGTGCCAGCGGCTACAGGGGGCGGGATGAGCAGTTCTTC. This sequence joins TRBV18 and TRBJ2-1, with 9 nucleotides matching TRBD1. Germline V gives CDR1 KGHSH, CDR2 LQKENI. The J segment lost 8 bases and the V segment lost 8 bases, leaving 7 bases of the junction unmatched. The CDR3 covers 13 residues.

This clone was picked up a small number of times. CDR3 bases: TGTGCCAGCAGTCCTATCGGGACAGGGGGCGAGCAGTACTTC. Encoded protein: CASSPIGTGGEQYF. The rearrangement uses TRBV2 and TRBJ2-5; 11 bases line up with TRBD1. The DNA end is more similar to TRBJ2-7, so the J call may be wrong. The germline V gene has CDR1 SNHLY and CDR2 FYNNEI. This CDR3 contains 14 residues.

The V gene is TRBV27, the J gene TRBJ2-7, with TRBD1 matching over 8 bases. The CDR3 length is 13 residues. Germline V gene lookup returns CDR1 MNHEY and CDR2 SMNVEV (reference sequence). The trim removed 2 bases at V and 5 bases at J, leaving 2 bases unmatched. Written as DNA, the CDR3 is TGTGCCAGCAGTTTACAGGGGGCCCACGAGCAGTACTTC. It translates to CASSLQGAHEQYF.

This clone has a handful of counts. The chain joins TRBV7-3 to TRBJ2-5; 8 bases map to TRBD2. Trimming removed 5 bases from V and 6 bases from J; junction bases left unmatched: 8. The CDR3 is 14 residues long. CDR1 and CDR2 (germline): SGHTA, FQGTGA. The CDR3 reads CASSPGGGRQTQYF. In DNA, the CDR3 is TGTGCCAGCAGCCCCGGGGGGGGACGGCAGACCCAGTACTTC.